The entry below gives a single T cell receptor (beta chain) sequence along with its context. What this receptor recognizes is not known. It has no much larger one-base neighbor in the sample; base qualities were not kept. This entry comes from a study of T cell repertoires in cytomegalovirus infection (dated by TCRdb to between 2019 and 2020). Background for the entire study: The HLA type of each donor mattered for the analysis, because public TCR beta signatures pointed to carriage of CMV infection along with the matching HLA type. General findings and caveats noted by the study authors: The ex vivo response was dominated by HLA-C-restricted CMV-specific TCR beta clonotypes, which also provided the single most frequent clonotype in two of eight donors. Carriers of CMV infection plus the relevant HLA type were discriminated by the cumulative frequency of public TCR beta family members in the study cohort and in an independent approximately 350-donor cohort.

The reads were generated on an Illumina HiSeq 1500. TCRdb's own reprocessing of the public reads used fastp at Q25 and MiXCR and kept productive beta chains. Rows merge per CDR3 protein into single entries with the most common DNA and genes. For this sample the table gives some 390,000 distinct CDR3 sequences, of which 15% to 20% were detected only once. The top ten clones comprise roughly 8.7% of the sample. CDR1 and CDR2 (SQVTM, ANQGSEA) derive from the germline V gene. Measured from the cysteine to the phenylalanine, the CDR3 is 13 residues long. The sequence is cut down to CDR3 DNA, 39 bases in frame from base 1.

The chain is made from TRBV29-1 and TRBJ2-1; the best D guess is TRBD2, with 5 bases matching. The TCR was taken from a human donor in good health (CMV status not recorded). Some clones in this sample may be carry-over from other donors' samples. The specimen sequenced was PBMCs. The CDR3 protein: CTAGSSSYNEQFF. The nucleotide sequence reads as follows: TGCACCGCGGGTTCCAGCTCCTACAATGAGCAGTTCTTC.